This TCR beta chain was identified in a study of beta chain features in type 1 diabetes (dated by TCRdb to between 2018 and 2020). The study in broad terms: Patients and healthy donors did not differ in mean age, gender distribution, total cell number or subset yield. A total of 100 million to 140 million sorted cells were examined across all samples, and the number of cells per subset was strongly correlated with RNA yield. The study compared TCRB repertoires of sorted circulating CD4+ T cell subsets between recently diagnosed type 1 diabetes patients and matched healthy donors. Whereas all 28 donors provided naive and central memory subsets, regulatory and stem cell-like memory subsets were isolated from just 8 patients and roughly 8 healthy donors.

The CDR3 holds 15 amino acids from the cysteine to the phenylalanine. Of the read, only the CDR3 DNA is kept; its 45 bases are in frame from base 1. For this chain, trimming is 4 bases at the V end and 4 bases at the J end, and the number of junction bases without a gene match is 8. In the germline V gene (reference sequence), CDR1 corresponds to SEHNR and CDR2 to FQNEAQ. Beyond this particular receptor, the publication reports: In all four CD4+ subsets, TCRB CDR3 length was moderately but significantly shorter in type 1 diabetes patients. Because cDNA was sequenced instead of genomic DNA, activated cells with high expression could be over-represented, although the groups did not differ in activation or CD3 levels. HLA sub-analyses involved small numbers of individuals, so any influence of HLA type on TCRB rearrangement remained unresolved. PCR might favor shorter templates, but patient and control samples were amplified and corrected together, so any skew would affect both groups equally. Naive, central memory and regulatory TCRB repertoires appeared to be more similar among patients than among healthy donors. Patients with type 1 diabetes made fewer insertions and deleted more nucleotides at VDJ recombination sites, implying thymic rearrangement abnormalities.

The High Capacity cDNA Reverse Transcription Kit was used to reverse transcribe all of the isolated RNA, meaning that expressed TCRB transcripts were what got sequenced. Naive, central memory and regulatory T cell samples underwent deep immunoSEQ sequencing, averaging approximately 3.3 million total reads per sample. Sorted cells were lysed in RLT buffer, and RNA was extracted using DNase-treated RNeasy Micro or Mini kits according to cell number. Each cell subset was processed on its own to prevent cross-contamination, while patient and healthy donor samples were processed together. TCRB sequences were amplified from cDNA with the immunoSEQ multiplex PCR, producing 87-bp fragments spanning the CDR3 region. Amplicons were sequenced on the Illumina HiSeq platform. Under the source paper's analysis protocol: Synthetic template baselines were used to correct PCR bias computationally, reads within Hamming distance 2 were collapsed together, and singletons that could not be merged were discarded. By aligning reads against IMGT, V, D and J genes, CDR3 length, and insertions or deletions at six rearrangement sites were assigned. Within each subset, clonotype counts were normalized to sorted cell number, after which true diversity and Gini coefficients were computed with the tcR R package. Repertoire sharing was quantified using the overlap coefficient calculated on TCRB nucleotide sequences. Out-of-frame TCRB sequences from naive cells were analyzed as a proxy for the pre-selection repertoire. TCRdb retrieved this table from immuneACCESS and kept in-frame rearrangements only. Not all clones are present; in checked studies, unresolved V genes account for under half, and no reason is known for the remainder. For V, J and clone size, that table is used; D and trimming come from the DNA. Counted in this sample were roughly 370,000 clones; over 11% of them appeared once. The top ten clonotypes cover 0.03% to 0.04% of the sample.

Remarks on this clone: Its antigen target is currently unknown. The sample holds no much larger clone one base away, and base qualities are not on file.

From each donor, a single peripheral blood sample of approximately 110 mL on average was drawn into heparinised tubes. A BD FACSAria II and a panel including CD45RO, CCR7, CD25, CD127, CD95 and CD27 were used to sort naive, central memory, regulatory and stem cell-like memory CD4+ T cells. Every sorted population had a purity above 95%. PBMCs were isolated right away by Lymphoprep density gradient centrifugation and were stained directly, without culture. Samples were stained and sorted in pairs, with one healthy donor and one patient per experiment, so that batch effects were minimized. The chain links TRBV7-9 with TRBJ1-2, and 8 bases in between align with TRBD1. The sequenced material came from naive CD4+ T cells from blood. This sample's cell subset or site label indicates: true naive CD4+ T cells. The sequence came from a man aged 25 to 40 in good health. In nucleotides, the sequence is TGTGCCAGCAGCTCGGGACAGGCGCTAATCTATGGCTACACCTTC. Protein translation: CASSSGQALIYGYTF.